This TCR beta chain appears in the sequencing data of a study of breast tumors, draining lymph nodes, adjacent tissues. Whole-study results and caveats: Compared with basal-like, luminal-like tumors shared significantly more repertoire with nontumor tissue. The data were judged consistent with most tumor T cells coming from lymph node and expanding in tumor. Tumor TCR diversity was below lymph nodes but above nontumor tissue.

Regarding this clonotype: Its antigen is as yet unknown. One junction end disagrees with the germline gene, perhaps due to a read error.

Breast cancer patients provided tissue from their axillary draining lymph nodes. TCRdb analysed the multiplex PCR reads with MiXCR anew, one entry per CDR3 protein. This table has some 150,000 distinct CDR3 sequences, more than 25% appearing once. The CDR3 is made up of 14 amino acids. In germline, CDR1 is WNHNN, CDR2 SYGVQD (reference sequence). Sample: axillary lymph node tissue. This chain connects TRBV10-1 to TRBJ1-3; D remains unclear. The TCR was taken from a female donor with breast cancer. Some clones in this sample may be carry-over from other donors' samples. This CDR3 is CASSAGVTGNAIYF. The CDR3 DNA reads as TGCGCCAGCAGTGCGGGAGTGACTGGAAACGCCATATATTTT.